This TCR beta chain was identified in a study of identifying expanded T cells in peripheral blood. Collection occurred without any documented infections or immune events in donors. Measured with immunoSEQ multiplex PCR; TCRdb has only the in-frame clones, and not every one. The table has some 80,000 clones, approximately 90% seen once. Comments on this clone: Its antigen is unknown.

Study conclusions and caveats: Over two and four weeks, about 15 and 18 clones changed, versus more than 1 between replicates. Across healthy donors, higher total template counts meant significantly greater approximately two-week count variance.

Between the trimmed V and J ends, which lost 2 bases and 6 bases, there was a span of 11 bases. The CDR3 has 14 amino acids. The germline V gene has CDR1 LNHDA and CDR2 SQIVND (reference sequence). The receptor was derived from a person between 18 and 75 years old in good health. The gene calls are TRBV19 and TRBJ1-5; D remains ambiguous. Material for sequencing was blood. This CDR3 is CASSITELSQPQHF. The DNA of the CDR3 is TGTGCCAGTAGTATAACCGAATTGAGTCAGCCCCAGCATTTT.